These T cell receptor beta chains were read from a single sample in a study of CD8+ T cells in alopecia areata. The table came from immunoSEQ multiplex PCR; TCRdb's copy has only in-frame clones and leaves some out. The sample has around 290,000 clones; about 62% are singletons. The sample here was CD4+ T cells sorted from blood, taken at week 24, from a patient treated with tofacitinib. All receptors derive from a human donor with alopecia areata. The CDR3 runs from the conserved cysteine through the conserved F or W. Fields, in order: V gene, J gene, clone size, D gene, CDR3 DNA, CDR3 protein. The D gene is left open where the match is weak. Size is stated for part of the rows, as once, few or many counts, or as a class when the clone is expanded.

TRBV7-8	TRBJ2-5	few	-	TGTGCCAGCAGCCCTACGGTCGGCGAGACCCAGTACTTC	CASSPTVGETQYF
TRBV28	TRBJ1-5	-	-	TGTGCCAGCGGCCTAAGGGTGGATCAGCCCCAGCATTTT	CASGLRVDQPQHF
TRBV30	TRBJ2-2	-	-	TGTGCCTGGAGTCCGGGTCCTCCAGGGGAGCTGTTTTTT	CAWSPGPPGELFF
TRBV2	TRBJ1-4	-	-	TGTGCCAGCAGTCTTACAGCGAGAAAACTGTTTTTT	CASSLTARKLFF
TRBV27	TRBJ1-4	once	-	TGTGCCAGCAGCCCAAGAAGTTTGACGAAGGAAAAACTGTTTTTT	CASSPRSLTKEKLFF
TRBV28	TRBJ2-2	-	-	TGTGCCAGCAGTTCCCTCTTGTCCGGGGAGCTGTTTTTT	CASSSLLSGELFF
TRBV30	TRBJ1-5	-	-	TGTGCCTGGAGTGGAGGACAGCCTAATCAGCCCCAGCATTTT	CAWSGGQPNQPQHF
TRBV29-1	TRBJ2-4	-	-	TGCAGCGTTGTTGCCCACTCTCTAGCCAAAAACATTCAGTACTTC	CSVVAHSLAKNIQYF
TRBV7-9	TRBJ2-7	few	TRBD2	TGTGCCAGCAGCTTATTCGGCGGGGGGGAGCAGTACTTC	CASSLFGGGEQYF
TRBV9	TRBJ1-2	-	-	TGTGCCAGCAGCATAGAAAAGGGGCTAAACTATGGCTACACCTTC	CASSIEKGLNYGYTF
TRBV7-9	TRBJ1-6	-	TRBD1	TGTGCCAGCAGCTCAAGGACAGGGGAGCGGGGTTCACCCCTCCACTTT	CASSSRTGERGSPLHF
TRBV29-1	TRBJ1-1	-	TRBD1	TGCAGCGCTGAAACAGGGGTGGGCACTGAAGCTTTCTTT	CSAETGVGTEAFF
TRBV5-1	TRBJ2-1	-	-	TGCGCCAGCACCAAACCGGGCCTGGATGAGCAGTTCTTC	CASTKPGLDEQFF
TRBV25-1	TRBJ2-3	-	-	TGTGCCAGCAGTGAAAGGATGGGAACAGATACGCAGTATTTT	CASSERMGTDTQYF
TRBV7-2	TRBJ1-3	few	TRBD1	TGTGCCAGCAGCTTCCAGGGGGCTGACGGAAACACCATATATTTT	CASSFQGADGNTIYF
TRBV5-6	TRBJ1-3	-	-	TGTGCCAGCAGCTTGCGGGTAACTGGAAACACCATATATTTT	CASSLRVTGNTIYF
TRBV30	TRBJ2-5	-	TRBD2	TGTGCCGTAGCCAGCGGGGGCCTCCAAGAGACCCAGTACTTC	CAVASGGLQETQYF
TRBV6-1	TRBJ2-7	once	-	TGTGCCAGCAGTACCCAATACGAGCAGTACTTC	CASSTQYEQYF
TRBV9	TRBJ1-2	few	-	TGTGCCAGCAGCGTAGTGGACAACTCCGGGTATGGCTACACCTTC	CASSVVDNSGYGYTF
TRBV15	TRBJ1-6	-	TRBD1	TGTGCCACCACCTCCGGACAGGGAAGACCCCTCCACTTT	CATTSGQGRPLHF
TRBV10-3	TRBJ2-7	-	-	TGTGCCATCAGGACAACCTACGAGCAGTACTTC	CAIRTTYEQYF